This passage covers 30 T cell receptor beta chains from one sample sequenced in a study of blood T cell repertoires in COVID-19. Clones were read by immunoSEQ multiplex PCR, and TCRdb kept only the in-frame ones, dropping some. Of some 66,000 clones listed, approximately 95% are singletons. The sample consisted of peripheral blood. The receptors were gathered from a man aged 70 or older with active COVID-19.

V usage is TRBV14 and J usage is TRBJ2-5; a possible D gene is TRBD1 (5 bases). Trimming took 2 bases from V and 3 from J, leaving 13 bases between them. The CDR3 covers 15 residues. CDR1 and CDR2 (germline): SGHDN, FVKESK. DNA of the CDR3: TGTGCCAGCAGCCAACCCCTGAGACAGAAAGAGACCCAGTACTTC. Amino acids: CASSQPLRQKETQYF.

This clone has just one count. The genes are TRBV6-2 or TRBV6-3 and TRBJ2-7; D may be TRBD1 (6 bases). The CDR3 is 14 amino acids. With 0 bases removed from V and 4 bases from J, the gap between germline ends came to 10 bases. Germline V gene data show CDR1 as MNHEY and CDR2 as SVGEGT. CDR3 protein: CASSYSDSSYEQYF. The CDR3 DNA is TGTGCCAGCAGTTACTCGGACAGCTCGTACGAGCAGTACTTC.

The chain combines TRBV18 with TRBJ1-1; no clear D gene. CDR1 is KGHSH and CDR2 is LQKENI in the germline V gene. V was trimmed by 0 bases and J by 1 base, leaving 9 bases between them. CDR3 length: 15 amino acids. DNA for the CDR3: TGTGCCAGCTCACCACCGGCAGGTGCGAACACTGAAGCTTTCTTT. Encoded protein: CASSPPAGANTEAFF.

The chain employs TRBV5-1 and TRBJ1-4, with D possibly matching TRBD1 (5 bases). The length of the CDR3 is 14 residues. V was clipped by 0 bases and J by 6 bases, with 9 bases between them. CDR1 and CDR2 from the germline V gene are SGHRS and YFSETQ. The CDR3 reads CASSLVGGDEKLFF. CDR3 nucleotides: TGCGCCAGCAGCTTGGTGGGGGGTGATGAAAAACTGTTTTTT.

This clone appeared a single time. The V call is TRBV5-6, the J call TRBJ2-1, with 12 bases matching TRBD1. J lost 5 bases, V lost 0 bases, and 6 bases had no gene match. There are 17 residues in the CDR3. Germline CDR1 and CDR2: SGHDT and YYEEEE. CDR3 nucleotides: TGTGCCAGCAGCTTGGCCGGGGGACAGGGGGCACACAATGAGCAGTTCTTC. The encoded protein is CASSLAGGQGAHNEQFF.

The genes are TRBV24-1 and TRBJ2-1; 8 nucleotides agree with TRBD2. The CDR3 has 17 amino acids. The trim removed 4 bases at V and 2 bases at J, leaving 9 bases unmatched. Looked up from germline, CDR1 is KGHDR and CDR2 is SFDVKD. This CDR3 is CATSDSSAGGPYNEQFF. CDR3 nucleotide sequence: TGTGCCACCAGTGACTCCTCGGCGGGGGGACCCTACAATGAGCAGTTCTTC.

J is TRBJ1-2 and V is TRBV11-3, with 12 bases aligning to TRBD1. This CDR3 is built from 15 residues. Germline loops: CDR1 SGHNT, CDR2 YENEEA. V was clipped by 4 bases and J by 6 bases; unmatched bases: 6. CDR3 residues: CASSSPGQGANGYTF. The CDR3 DNA sequence: TGTGCCAGCAGCTCACCGGGACAGGGGGCAAATGGCTACACCTTC.

V usage is TRBV6-5 and J usage is TRBJ1-2, with D hard to call. Germline assignment: CDR1 MNHEY and CDR2 SVGAGI. CDR3 length: 15 residues. Trimming pared 6 bases from V and 2 bases from J, leaving 16 bases between. CDR3 residues: CASSLNSGGNYGYTF. The CDR3 nucleotides read TGTGCCAGCAGCCTAAACTCAGGAGGGAACTATGGCTACACCTTC.

The CDR3 DNA reads as TGTGCCAGTAGTCCCGGGACACCGAACACTGAAGCTTTCTTT. Its protein is CASSPGTPNTEAFF. The rearrangement uses TRBV19 and TRBJ1-1; D perhaps matches TRBD1 (6 bases). This CDR3 is built from 14 residues. V lost 5 bases to trimming and J lost 1 base, with 11 bases between them. Germline CDR1 and CDR2: LNHDA and SQIVND (reference sequence).

The chain links TRBV19 to TRBJ1-6; TRBD1 agrees at 7 bases. The CDR3 is 17 amino acids. V shed 4 bases and J 1 base; nucleotides not matched to a gene: 7. Germline V gives CDR1 LNHDA, CDR2 SQIVND (reference sequence). CDR3 sequence (DNA): TGTGCCAGTAGTAACACAGGGGTAGGGTCCTATAATTCACCCCTCCACTTT. It translates to CASSNTGVGSYNSPLHF.

The chain couples TRBV7-8 to TRBJ2-4; unclear D gene. The germline CDR1 and CDR2 sequences are SGHVS and FQNEAQ. With 5 bases removed from V and 0 bases from J, the gap between germline ends came to 11 bases. CDR3 length equals 15 residues. The CDR3 coding sequence is TGTGCCAGCAGCCTCGTCAGAGGAGCCAAAAACATTCAGTACTTC. This translates into CASSLVRGAKNIQYF.

The CDR3 loop is CASSLDNSYEQYF. For the CDR3, the DNA is TGTGCCAGCAGTTTAGACAATTCCTACGAGCAGTACTTC. The genes are TRBV6-6 and TRBJ2-7, with D unresolved. Trimming stripped 4 bases from V and 1 base from J, with 8 bases between. The germline CDR1 and CDR2 sequences are MNHNY and SVGAGI (reference sequence). The CDR3 is made up of 13 amino acids.

The genes are TRBV11-2 and TRBJ2-1, with 10 bases that match TRBD2. The V segment lost 0 bases and the J segment 9 bases; nucleotides outside the gene matches: 5. Germline loops: CDR1 SGHAT, CDR2 FQNNGV. The CDR3 has 15 residues. The CDR3 sequence is CASSLDLAGAVEQFF. The CDR3 coding sequence is TGTGCCAGCAGCTTAGATCTAGCGGGGGCGGTTGAGCAGTTCTTC. Based on the CDR3 plus reference TRBV11-2 and TRBJ2-1, the full variable domain is EAGVAQSPRYKIIEKRQSVAFWCNPISGHATLYWYQQILGQGPKLLIQFQNNGVVDDSQLPKDRFSAERLKGVDSTLKIQPAKLEDSAVYLCASSLDLAGAVEQFFGPGTRLTVL.

This chain uses TRBV5-4 with TRBJ1-2; TRBD1 agrees at 7 bases. With V trimmed by 3 bases and J by 6 bases, 5 bases remained unmatched. Germline loops: CDR1 SGHNT, CDR2 YYREEE (reference sequence). The CDR3 has 13 residues. The CDR3 DNA is TGTGCCAGCAGCTGGGAACAGGGGAATGGCTACACCTTC. Protein: CASSWEQGNGYTF.

The chain couples TRBV5-1 to TRBJ2-2, with D perhaps TRBD1 (6 bases). This CDR3 has 15 amino acids. V dropped 4 bases and J dropped 9 bases, with 19 bases sitting between them. Germline assignment: CDR1 SGHRS and CDR2 YFSETQ. The CDR3 sequence is CASSLSNYRARELFF. In DNA form, the CDR3 reads TGCGCCAGCAGCCTTAGTAATTACAGGGCCCGGGAGCTGTTTTTT.

This chain uses TRBV14 with TRBJ1-3, with TRBD1 as a possible D gene (5 bases). V was clipped by 1 base and J by 0 bases, with 13 bases between them. The CDR3 sequence is 17 residues long. Germline V gene sequence: CDR1 SGHDN, CDR2 FVKESK. The CDR3 spells CASSQAVGRASGNTIYF. CDR3 sequence (DNA): TGTGCCAGCAGCCAAGCGGTGGGCAGGGCCTCTGGAAACACCATATATTTT.

J is TRBJ2-3 and V is TRBV19; 8 bases align to TRBD1. This CDR3 comprises 16 residues. Germline-derived CDR1 and CDR2 are LNHDA and SQIVND (reference sequence). Unmatched junction bases numbered 8, after V lost 3 bases and J lost 3 bases. For the CDR3, the DNA is TGTGCCAGTAGTATTCCTCAGGGGGCGCGGACAGATACGCAGTATTTT. Amino acid sequence: CASSIPQGARTDTQYF.

This chain connects TRBV6-2 or TRBV6-3 to TRBJ1-2; no reliable D call. Germline lookup yields CDR1 MNHEY and CDR2 SVGEGT. V gave up 2 bases and J gave up 1 base, with 5 bases separating them. This CDR3 contains 13 residues. The CDR3 nucleotides read TGTGCCAGCAGTTACGAGCTTAACTATGGCTACACCTTC. Its translation is CASSYELNYGYTF.

J is TRBJ2-1 and V is TRBV7-9; perhaps TRBD1 as D (6 bases). Germline V CDR1 and CDR2: SEHNR, FQNEAQ (reference sequence). The CDR3 covers 16 residues. V lost 6 bases, J lost 12 bases, and 27 bases lay in between. CDR3 region: CASSPPAYGTTARQFF. The CDR3 nucleotides are TGTGCCAGCAGTCCTCCTGCCTACGGGACAACCGCCAGGCAGTTCTTC.

The J gene is TRBJ1-1, the V gene TRBV18; no clear D. The V gene lost 1 base and the J gene lost 4 bases, with 7 bases spanning the gap. CDR3 length: 13 amino acids. Germline CDR1 reads KGHSH; CDR2 reads LQKENI. In DNA, the CDR3 is TGTGCCAGCTCACCACAGCCTGTCACTGAAGCTTTCTTT. This translates into CASSPQPVTEAFF.

V usage is TRBV6-4 and J usage is TRBJ1-2, with a possible D match to TRBD1 (6 bases). CDR3 size: 15 residues. V lost 4 bases, J lost 8 bases, and 20 bases lay in between. Germline-derived CDR1 and CDR2 are MRHNA and SNTAGT. The DNA for the CDR3 is TGTGCCAGCAGTGCCGCAGGGGATGGGGGTTACGGCTACACCTTC. Translated, it gives CASSAAGDGGYGYTF.

This sequence joins TRBV5-1 and TRBJ2-7, with TRBD2 matching over 15 bases. CDR1 is SGHRS and CDR2 is YFSETQ in the germline V gene. The CDR3 extends over 17 amino acids. Trimming removed 4 bases from V and 6 bases from J; junction bases left unmatched: 11. CDR3 residues: CASSPSWTSGGASEQYF. In DNA, the CDR3 is TGCGCCAGCAGCCCGAGCTGGACTAGCGGGGGGGCTTCCGAGCAGTACTTC.

Points on this clone: The sample has other DNA sequences that encode this CDR3 too. The chain has TRBV6-5 and TRBJ1-1; no reliable D call. Trimming took off 7 bases at V and 1 base at J, with 4 bases between the two ends. This CDR3 is 11 amino acids long. Per the germline V gene, CDR1 is MNHEY and CDR2 is SVGAGI. The CDR3, as DNA: TGTGCCAGCACAGGGAACACTGAAGCTTTCTTT. Protein sequence: CASTGNTEAFF.

The gene calls are TRBV5-4 and TRBJ2-1, with 10 bases lining up with TRBD2. CDR3 length equals 15 residues. Unmatched junction bases numbered 6, after V lost 0 bases and J lost 9 bases. From germline, CDR1 is SGHNT and CDR2 YYREEE (reference sequence). CDR3 bases: TGTGCCAGCAGCTTGGCGAGCGGGGGGGCTAGTGAGCAGTTCTTC. Protein product: CASSLASGGASEQFF. Based on the CDR3 plus reference TRBV5-4 and TRBJ2-1, the full variable domain is ETGVTQSPTHLIKTRGQQVTLRCSSQSGHNTVSWYQQALGQGPQFIFQYYREEENGRGNFPPRFSGLQFPNYSSELNVNALELDDSALYLCASSLASGGASEQFFGPGTRLTVL.

V gene TRBV2 combines with J gene TRBJ1-2, with 8 positions matching TRBD1. The CDR3 length is 16 residues. Germline V gene data show CDR1 as SNHLY and CDR2 as FYNNEI. Unmatched junction bases numbered 13, after V lost 3 bases and J lost 7 bases. The CDR3 coding sequence is TGTGCCAGCAGTGATCATGGTCAGGGGGCGGTGGGTGGCTACACCTTC. It encodes CASSDHGQGAVGGYTF.

This CDR3 reads CASSRRDRDYEQYV. The CDR3 DNA is TGTGCCAGCAGCCGAAGGGACAGGGACTACGAGCAGTACGTC. The chain couples TRBV5-8 to TRBJ2-7; 9 bases line up with TRBD1. V dropped 4 bases and J dropped 3; count of bases not matched to a gene: 5. The V gene's germline CDR1 is SGHTS and CDR2 YDEGEE. This CDR3 has 14 amino acids.

V usage is TRBV12-3 or TRBV12-4 and J usage is TRBJ2-1, with 10 bases aligning to TRBD2. The CDR3 loop spans 13 amino acids. The junction had 5 bases not matched to a gene; V was cut back by 5 bases and J by 10 bases. The CDR3 here is CASSRSGLAEQFF. CDR3 DNA: TGTGCCAGCAGTAGATCGGGACTAGCGGAGCAGTTCTTC.

The chain links TRBV7-8 to TRBJ1-1, with TRBD1 matching over 8 bases. CDR3 size: 16 residues. Germline lookup yields CDR1 SGHVS and CDR2 FQNEAQ. J was trimmed by 5 bases and V by 1 base; bases with no gene match: 9. Written as DNA, the CDR3 is TGTGCCAGCAGCTTAGTTGTTGGCAGGGGGCTTACTGAAGCTTTCTTT. Translated, it gives CASSLVVGRGLTEAFF.

V gene TRBV27 combines with J gene TRBJ1-6; perhaps TRBD1 as D (5 bases). Trimming took off 0 bases at V and 10 bases at J, with 13 bases between the two ends. This CDR3 contains 15 residues. Germline V lookup: CDR1 MNHEY, CDR2 SMNVEV (reference sequence). The CDR3 nucleotides are TGTGCCAGCAGTTTATCGCGGCAGGGAGGATCACCCCTCCACTTT. Its translation is CASSLSRQGGSPLHF.

The chain is built from TRBV5-1 and TRBJ2-3, with no clear D. CDR1 and CDR2 from the germline V gene are SGHRS and YFSETQ. Trimming left V 0 bases short and J 2 bases short, with 7 bases between. The CDR3 spans 14 residues. The CDR3 here is CASSLGLLTDTQYF. DNA for the CDR3: TGCGCCAGCAGCTTGGGGCTTCTCACAGATACGCAGTATTTT.